The 15 T cell receptor beta chains given below trace back to one sample, sequenced in a study of PD-L1 blockade in urothelial cancer. Produced via immunoSEQ multiplex PCR; TCRdb's table is partial and in-frame only. The repertoire holds about 95,000 clones, with 80% to 90% as singletons. The time point denotes: pretreatment peripheral blood. Specimen: PBMCs, collected around atezolizumab (anti-PD-L1) treatment. The receptors stem from a man in his fifties or sixties with urothelial cancer.

J is TRBJ1-2 and V is TRBV2; D ambiguous. V lost 4 bases and J 6 bases, leaving 9 bases between the germline ends. Germline values: CDR1 SNHLY, CDR2 FYNNEI. The CDR3 is made up of 12 amino acids. The CDR3 nucleotides are TGTGCCAGCAGTGGGCATTTTGATGGCTACACCTTC. Translating it yields CASSGHFDGYTF.

The rearrangement joins TRBV6-1 to TRBJ1-4, with 7 bases lining up with TRBD1. Germline V gene lookup returns CDR1 MNHNS and CDR2 SASEGT. J lost 9 bases, V lost 1 base, and 2 bases had no gene match. The length of the CDR3 is 13 residues. As DNA, the CDR3 is TGTGCCAGCAGTGAAGGGGACAGAAAAAAACTGTTTTTT. It codes for CASSEGDRKKLFF.

This chain uses TRBV4-3 with TRBJ2-2; D possibly corresponds to TRBD1 (6 bases). CDR3 length equals 14 residues. V shed 4 bases and J shed 5 bases, with 11 bases lying between them. The V gene's germline CDR1 is LGHNA and CDR2 YSLEER. The CDR3 DNA is TGCGCCAGCAGCCTTTACAGGGAAACCGGGGAGCTGTTTTTT. Protein sequence: CASSLYRETGELFF.

The gene calls are TRBV9 and TRBJ2-2; D remains ambiguous. Germline loops: CDR1 SGDLS, CDR2 YYNGEE. Trimming stripped 0 bases from V and 0 bases from J, with 9 bases between. The CDR3 runs to 16 residues. The DNA for the CDR3 is TGTGCCAGCAGCGTAGGGCAGGTCTCGAACACCGGGGAGCTGTTTTTT. Its translation is CASSVGQVSNTGELFF.

The chain joins TRBV7-3 to TRBJ2-5; D gene unclear. The CDR3 runs to 13 residues. V was shortened by 5 bases and J by 2 bases, with 9 bases between the two germline ends. Germline V CDR1 and CDR2: SGHTA, FQGTGA. This CDR3 reads CASSTVAQETQYF. CDR3 bases: TGTGCCAGCAGCACCGTAGCTCAAGAGACCCAGTACTTC.

The genes are TRBV11-1 and TRBJ1-2; no clear D. Germline assignment: CDR1 SGHAT and CDR2 FQDESV (reference sequence). The CDR3 runs 13 residues. V was pared by 3 bases and J by 2 bases, with 7 bases between. The CDR3 reads CASSLDSNYGYTF. CDR3 bases: TGTGCCAGCAGCTTGGACTCCAACTATGGCTACACCTTC. Full variable domain (outside the CDR3, taken from reference TRBV11-1 and TRBJ1-2): EAEVAQSPRYKITEKSQAVAFWCDPISGHATLYWYRQILGQGPELLVQFQDESVVDDSQLPKDRFSAERLKGVDSTLKIQPAELGDSAMYLCASSLDSNYGYTFGSGTRLTVV.

The genes are TRBV15 and TRBJ2-1, with a weak D call TRBD2 (6 bases). Germline-derived CDR1 and CDR2 are LNHNV and YYDKDF (reference sequence). The V and J ends lost 3 bases and 3 bases respectively, with 18 bases between them. The CDR3 loop spans 17 amino acids. CDR3 loop: CATSRPDGSFIYNEQFF. In nucleotides, the CDR3 is TGTGCCACCAGCAGGCCAGACGGGAGCTTCATCTACAATGAGCAGTTCTTC.

The V gene is TRBV11-3, the J gene TRBJ2-1, with no clear D. CDR1 and CDR2 (germline): SGHNT, YENEEA. Trimming removed 1 base from V and 6 bases from J, with 16 bases in between. The CDR3 is made up of 16 amino acids. CDR3 loop: CASSLGSTGRGNEQFF. In DNA, the CDR3 is TGTGCCAGCAGCTTAGGGTCGACGGGTCGAGGCAATGAGCAGTTCTTC.

The V call is TRBV14, the J call TRBJ2-7; D is possibly TRBD1 (5 bases). The CDR3 is made up of 14 amino acids. Germline V gene sequence: CDR1 SGHDN, CDR2 FVKESK. V was pared by 4 bases and J by 5 bases, with 15 bases between. For the CDR3, the DNA is TGTGCCAGCAGCCTAATGAAGGGGCTGCACGAGCAGTACTTC. It yields the protein CASSLMKGLHEQYF.

This clone was seen once. The chain has TRBV5-1 and TRBJ2-5, with 7 bases matching TRBD1. The V gene's germline CDR1 is SGHRS and CDR2 YFSETQ. J lost 5 bases, V lost 0 bases, and 7 bases had no gene match. There are 15 residues in the CDR3. The CDR3 loop reads CASSLAQGYMETQYF. The CDR3 DNA reads as TGCGCCAGCAGCTTGGCACAGGGGTACATGGAGACCCAGTACTTC.

V usage is TRBV5-6 and J usage is TRBJ1-2, with 8 positions matching TRBD1. The CDR3 has 15 residues. CDR1 is SGHDT, CDR2 YYEEEE, per germline. With V trimmed by 4 bases and J by 4 bases, 9 bases remained unmatched. This CDR3 is CASSGPDRDPYGYTF. The CDR3 nucleotides are TGTGCCAGCAGCGGGCCGGACAGGGACCCCTATGGCTACACCTTC.

This clone was seen just once. The chain carries TRBV7-8 and TRBJ2-3; 9 nucleotides align to TRBD1. CDR1 SGHVS and CDR2 FQNEAQ come from the germline V gene. The CDR3 spans 15 residues. J lost 3 bases, V lost 3 bases, and 4 bases had no gene match. The CDR3 reads CASSLGQGITDTQYF. The CDR3 DNA sequence: TGTGCCAGCAGCTTGGGACAGGGTATAACAGATACGCAGTATTTT.

This chain joins TRBV7-9 and TRBJ2-3; weak D call: TRBD1 (6 bases). In germline, CDR1 is SEHNR, CDR2 FQNEAQ (reference sequence). The CDR3 has 15 amino acids. The germline V and J ends were trimmed by 5 bases and 0 bases, with 12 bases remaining between them. CDR3 bases: TGTGCCAGCAGCCCCGGGACACCTAGCACAGATACGCAGTATTTT. Protein sequence: CASSPGTPSTDTQYF.

The chain is built from TRBV2 and TRBJ1-2; D may be TRBD1 (6 bases). From germline, CDR1 is SNHLY and CDR2 FYNNEI. Trimming cost V 6 bases and J 8 bases, with 10 bases left between them. CDR3 length: 11 amino acids. DNA of the CDR3: TGTGCCAGCAGCGGACAGACGGGCTACACCTTC. It encodes CASSGQTGYTF.

Here the CDR3 reads CASSAGGYNEKLFF. Written as DNA, the CDR3 is TGTGCCAGCAGCGCAGGGGGGTATAATGAAAAACTGTTTTTT. The chain uses TRBV11-3 and TRBJ1-4; 7 bases fit TRBD1. This CDR3 region has 14 residues. The germline CDR1 and CDR2 sequences are SGHNT and YENEEA. V dropped 5 bases and J dropped 4; count of bases not matched to a gene: 4.